The clone carrying this T cell receptor beta chain was seen a handful of times. Antigen unknown. This entry comes from a study of T-cell memory formation after mild COVID-19. Study-wide results and limits: Mainly in CM and EM were contracting CD4+ clones; CD8+ were in EMRA.

Germline V CDR1 and CDR2: SQVTM, ANQGSEA. V trimming: 1 base; J trimming: 5 bases; junction bases outside the gene matches: 0. This CDR3 region has 13 residues. TCRdb re-called the 5' RACE reads through MiXCR, storing one row per CDR3 protein. This sample has about 400,000 distinct CDR3 sequences, with about 24% found just once. Sequencing input: PBMCs or a T cell subset sorted from them (not recorded which). The chain combines TRBV29-1 with TRBJ2-3; the match to TRBD2 covers 10 bases. The clonotype originates from an adult woman who had mild COVID-19 (a few samples of this study predate the infection). Cell type and time point are not known. Here the CDR3 reads CSVEGTSGDTQYF. CDR3 nucleotides: TGCAGCGTTGAAGGGACTAGCGGAGATACGCAGTATTTT.